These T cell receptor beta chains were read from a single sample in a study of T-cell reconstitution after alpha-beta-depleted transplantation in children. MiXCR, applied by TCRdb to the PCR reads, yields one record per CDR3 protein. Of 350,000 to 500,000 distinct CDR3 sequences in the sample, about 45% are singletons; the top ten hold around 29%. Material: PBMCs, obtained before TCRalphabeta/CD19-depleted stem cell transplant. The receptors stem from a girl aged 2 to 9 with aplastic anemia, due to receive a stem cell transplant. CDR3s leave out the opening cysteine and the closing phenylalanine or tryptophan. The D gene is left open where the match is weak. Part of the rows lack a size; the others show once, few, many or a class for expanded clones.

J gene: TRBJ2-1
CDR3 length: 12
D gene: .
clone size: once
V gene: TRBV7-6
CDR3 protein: ASSLAELNNEQF

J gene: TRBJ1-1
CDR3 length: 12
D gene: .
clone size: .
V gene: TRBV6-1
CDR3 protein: ASSRYDTQTEAF

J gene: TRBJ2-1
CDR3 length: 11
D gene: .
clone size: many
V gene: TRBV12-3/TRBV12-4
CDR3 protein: ATRLGRYNEQF

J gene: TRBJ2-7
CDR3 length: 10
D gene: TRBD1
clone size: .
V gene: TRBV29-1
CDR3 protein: SVGQGWGEQY

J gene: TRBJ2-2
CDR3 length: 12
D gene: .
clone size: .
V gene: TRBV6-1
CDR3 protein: ASSEAHSAGELF

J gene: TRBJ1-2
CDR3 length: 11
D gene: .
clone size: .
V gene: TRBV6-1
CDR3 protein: ASRRTANYGYT

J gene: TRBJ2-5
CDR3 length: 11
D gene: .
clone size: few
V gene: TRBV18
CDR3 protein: ASCQQRVETQY

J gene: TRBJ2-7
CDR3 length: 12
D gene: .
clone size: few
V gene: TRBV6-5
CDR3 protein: ASSYSNRDYEQY

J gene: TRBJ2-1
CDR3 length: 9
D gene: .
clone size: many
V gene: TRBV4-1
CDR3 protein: ASTQGDEQF

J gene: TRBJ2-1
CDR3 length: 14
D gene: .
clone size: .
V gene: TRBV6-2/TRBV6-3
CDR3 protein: ASSYSGLRNYNEQF

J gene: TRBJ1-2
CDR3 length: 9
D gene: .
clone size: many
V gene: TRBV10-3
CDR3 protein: AIGPGGGYT

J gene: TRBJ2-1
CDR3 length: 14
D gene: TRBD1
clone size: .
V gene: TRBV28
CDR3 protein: ASSSSGTGGLNEQF

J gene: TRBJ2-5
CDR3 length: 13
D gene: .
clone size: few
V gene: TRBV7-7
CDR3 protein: ASSLAPGPQETQY

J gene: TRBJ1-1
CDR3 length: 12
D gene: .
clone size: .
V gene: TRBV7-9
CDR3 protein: ASSLVGTNTEAF

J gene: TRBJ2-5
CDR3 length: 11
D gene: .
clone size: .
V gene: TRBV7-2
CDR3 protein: ASRLVLLGTQY

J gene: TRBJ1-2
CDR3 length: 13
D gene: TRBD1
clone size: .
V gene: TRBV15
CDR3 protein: ATSGGTGLLYGYT

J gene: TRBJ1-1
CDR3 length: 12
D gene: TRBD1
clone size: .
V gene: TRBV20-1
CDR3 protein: SAGGRDRGLEAF

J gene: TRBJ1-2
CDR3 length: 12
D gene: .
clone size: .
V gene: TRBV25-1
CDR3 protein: ASSERTANYGYT

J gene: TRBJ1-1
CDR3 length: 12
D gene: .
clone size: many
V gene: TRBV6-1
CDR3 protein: ASSQQTGNTEAF

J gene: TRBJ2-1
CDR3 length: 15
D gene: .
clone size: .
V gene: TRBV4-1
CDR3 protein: ASSQDLSYSSYNEQF

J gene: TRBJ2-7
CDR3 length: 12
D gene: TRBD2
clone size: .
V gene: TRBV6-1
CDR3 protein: ASRTSGTISEQY

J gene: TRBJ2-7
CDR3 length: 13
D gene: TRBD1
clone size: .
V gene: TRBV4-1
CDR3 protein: ASNTPGQGVGEQY

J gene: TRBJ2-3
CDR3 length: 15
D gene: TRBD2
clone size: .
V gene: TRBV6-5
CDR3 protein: ASSYSSGRALGDTQY

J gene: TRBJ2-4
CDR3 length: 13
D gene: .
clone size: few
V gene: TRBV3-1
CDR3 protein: ASSHRSGAKNIQY

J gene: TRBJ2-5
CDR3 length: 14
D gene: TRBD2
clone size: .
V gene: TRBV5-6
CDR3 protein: ASSFYPGLGIETQY

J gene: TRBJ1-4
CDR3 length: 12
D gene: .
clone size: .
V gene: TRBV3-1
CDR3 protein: ASSQGMANEKLF

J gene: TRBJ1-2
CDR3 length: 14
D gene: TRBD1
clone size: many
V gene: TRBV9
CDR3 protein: ASSARPTDRGYGYT

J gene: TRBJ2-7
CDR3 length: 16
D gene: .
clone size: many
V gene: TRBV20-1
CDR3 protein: SARPKEGGYGVMDEQY

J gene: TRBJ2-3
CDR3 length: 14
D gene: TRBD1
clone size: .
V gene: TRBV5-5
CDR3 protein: ASSVMPGTGADTQY

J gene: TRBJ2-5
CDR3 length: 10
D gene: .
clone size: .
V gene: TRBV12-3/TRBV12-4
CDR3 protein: ASRQGSQTQY

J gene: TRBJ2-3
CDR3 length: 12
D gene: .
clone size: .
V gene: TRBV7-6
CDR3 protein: ASSLARQTDTQY

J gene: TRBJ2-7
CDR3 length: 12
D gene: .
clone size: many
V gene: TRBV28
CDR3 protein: ASSPLDENYEQY

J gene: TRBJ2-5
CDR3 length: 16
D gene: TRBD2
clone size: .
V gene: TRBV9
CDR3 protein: ASSLFGGRVGERETQY

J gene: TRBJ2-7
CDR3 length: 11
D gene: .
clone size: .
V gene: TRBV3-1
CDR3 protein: ASSQTAYYEQY

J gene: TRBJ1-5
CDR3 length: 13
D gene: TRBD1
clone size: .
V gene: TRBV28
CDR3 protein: ASSLSRGLGQPQH

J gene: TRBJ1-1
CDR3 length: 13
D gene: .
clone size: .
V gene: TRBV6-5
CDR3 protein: ASSYSSSMNTEAF

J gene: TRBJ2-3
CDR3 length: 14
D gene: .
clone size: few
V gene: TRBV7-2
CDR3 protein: ASSLGLPYPTDTQY

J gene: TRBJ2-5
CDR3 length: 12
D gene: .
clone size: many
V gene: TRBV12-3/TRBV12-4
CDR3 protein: ASSPRRKGETQY

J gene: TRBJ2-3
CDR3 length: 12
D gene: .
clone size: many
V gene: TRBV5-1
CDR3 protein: ASSLVTATDTQY

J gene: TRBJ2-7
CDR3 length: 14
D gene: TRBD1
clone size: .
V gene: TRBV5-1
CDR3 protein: ASSLMGQGARNEQY

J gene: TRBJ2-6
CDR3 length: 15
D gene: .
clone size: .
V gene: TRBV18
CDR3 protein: ASSPQAGTSGANVLT

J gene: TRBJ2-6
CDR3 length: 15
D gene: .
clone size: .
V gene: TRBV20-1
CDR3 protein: SARDFATPSGANVLT

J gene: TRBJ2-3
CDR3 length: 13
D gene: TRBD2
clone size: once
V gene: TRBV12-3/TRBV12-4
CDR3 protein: ASSAPGLDTDTQY

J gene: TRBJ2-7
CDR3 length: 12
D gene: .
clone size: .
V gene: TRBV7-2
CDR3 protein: ASSLGLFGGEQY

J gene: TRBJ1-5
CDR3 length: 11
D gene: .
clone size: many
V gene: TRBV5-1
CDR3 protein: ASSLQGNQPQH

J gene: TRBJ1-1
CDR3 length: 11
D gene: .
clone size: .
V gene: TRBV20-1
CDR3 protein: SVPTGTWSEAF

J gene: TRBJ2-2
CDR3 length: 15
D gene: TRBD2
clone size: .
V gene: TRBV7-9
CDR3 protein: ASSLRLAGHISGELF

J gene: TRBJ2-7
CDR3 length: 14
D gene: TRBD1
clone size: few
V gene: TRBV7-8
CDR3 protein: ASSFYLDRAVYEQY

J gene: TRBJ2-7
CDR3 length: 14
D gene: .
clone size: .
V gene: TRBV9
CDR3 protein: ASSSSPGDGSYEQY

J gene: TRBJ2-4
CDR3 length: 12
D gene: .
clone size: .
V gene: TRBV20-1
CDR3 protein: SARDLEQRDIQY

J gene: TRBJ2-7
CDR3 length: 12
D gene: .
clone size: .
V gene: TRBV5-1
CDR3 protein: ASSLESQSGEQY

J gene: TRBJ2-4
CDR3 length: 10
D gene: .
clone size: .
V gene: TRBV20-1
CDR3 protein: SARVAKNIQY

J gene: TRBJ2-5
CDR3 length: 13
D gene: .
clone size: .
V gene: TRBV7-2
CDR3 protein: ASSLGFRGEETQY

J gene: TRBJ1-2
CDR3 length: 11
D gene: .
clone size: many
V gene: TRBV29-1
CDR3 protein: SAPAQGLDGYT

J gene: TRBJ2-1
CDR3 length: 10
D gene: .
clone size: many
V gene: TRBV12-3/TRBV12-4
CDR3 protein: ASSSGLNEQF

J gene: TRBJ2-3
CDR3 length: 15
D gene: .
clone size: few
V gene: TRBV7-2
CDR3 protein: ASSLVFSESTIDTQY

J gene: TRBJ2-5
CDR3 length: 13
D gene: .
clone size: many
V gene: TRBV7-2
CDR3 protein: ASSSKRGPGETQY

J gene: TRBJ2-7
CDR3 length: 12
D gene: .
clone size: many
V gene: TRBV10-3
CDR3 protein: AISERGARDEQY

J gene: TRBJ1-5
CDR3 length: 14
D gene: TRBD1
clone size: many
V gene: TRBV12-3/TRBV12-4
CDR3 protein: ASSLGPQGGQQPQH